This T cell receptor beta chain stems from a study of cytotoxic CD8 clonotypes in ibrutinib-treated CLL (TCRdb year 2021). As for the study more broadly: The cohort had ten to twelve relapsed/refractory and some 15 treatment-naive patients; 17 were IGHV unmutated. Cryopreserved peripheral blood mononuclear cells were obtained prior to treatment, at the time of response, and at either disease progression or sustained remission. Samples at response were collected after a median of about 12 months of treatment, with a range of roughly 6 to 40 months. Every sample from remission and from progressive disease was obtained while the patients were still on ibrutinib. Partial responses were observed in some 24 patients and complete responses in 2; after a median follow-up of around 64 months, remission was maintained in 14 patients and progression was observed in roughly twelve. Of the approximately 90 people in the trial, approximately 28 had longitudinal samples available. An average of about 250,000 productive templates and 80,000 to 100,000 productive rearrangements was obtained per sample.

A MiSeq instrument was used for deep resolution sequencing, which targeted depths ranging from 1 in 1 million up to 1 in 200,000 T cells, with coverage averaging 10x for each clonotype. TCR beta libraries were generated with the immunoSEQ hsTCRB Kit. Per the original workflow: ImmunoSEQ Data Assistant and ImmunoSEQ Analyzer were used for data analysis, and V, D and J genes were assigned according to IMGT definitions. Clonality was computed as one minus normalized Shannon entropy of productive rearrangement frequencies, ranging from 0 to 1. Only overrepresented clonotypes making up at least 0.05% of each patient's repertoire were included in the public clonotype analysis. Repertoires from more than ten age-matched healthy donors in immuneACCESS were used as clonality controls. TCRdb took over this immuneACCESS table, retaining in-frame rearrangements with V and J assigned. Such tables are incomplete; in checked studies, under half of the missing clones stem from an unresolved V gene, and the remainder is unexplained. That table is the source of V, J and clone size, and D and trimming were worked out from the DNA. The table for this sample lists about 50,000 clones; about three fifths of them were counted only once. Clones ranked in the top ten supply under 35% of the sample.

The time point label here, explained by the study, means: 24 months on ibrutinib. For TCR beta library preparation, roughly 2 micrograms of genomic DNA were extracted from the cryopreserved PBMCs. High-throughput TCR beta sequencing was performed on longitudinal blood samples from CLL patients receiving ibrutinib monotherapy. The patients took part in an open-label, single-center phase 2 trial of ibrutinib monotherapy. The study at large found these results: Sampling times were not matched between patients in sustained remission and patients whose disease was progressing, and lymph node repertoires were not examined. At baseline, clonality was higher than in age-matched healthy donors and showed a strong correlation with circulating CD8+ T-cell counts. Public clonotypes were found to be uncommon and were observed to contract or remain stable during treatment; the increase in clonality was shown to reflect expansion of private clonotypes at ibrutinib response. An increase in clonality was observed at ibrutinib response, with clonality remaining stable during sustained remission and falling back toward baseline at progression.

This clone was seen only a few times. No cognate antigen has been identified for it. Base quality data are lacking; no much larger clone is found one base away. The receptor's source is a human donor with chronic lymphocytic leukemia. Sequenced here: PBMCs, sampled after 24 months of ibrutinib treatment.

Read as DNA, the sequence is TGTGCCAGCAGTCACTTCAGCTCCTACGAGCAGTACTTC. Its translation reads: CASSHFSSYEQYF. Recombination linked TRBV5-6 to TRBJ2-7; the D gene cannot be named for sure. V drops 5 bases and J drops 0 bases, leaving 9 bases in between. The CDR3, cysteine through phenylalanine, is 13 amino acids long. The only DNA kept is the CDR3, 39 bases in frame from the first base. The germline V gene supplies CDR1 SGHDT and CDR2 YYEEEE.